The clone carrying this T cell receptor (beta chain) was picked up a small number of times. Original processing methods: Reference gene primer amplification gave nucleated cell count estimates. Some clones are missing from TCRdb's copy, which holds only in-frame ones; the method was immunoSEQ multiplex PCR. V and J calls and clone size are given by that table; D and trimming were obtained from the DNA. The sample records 350,000 to 450,000 clones, roughly four fifths being singletons. Trimming shortened V by 8 bases and J by 1 base, and 11 bases separated the two germline ends. CDR3 size: 13 residues. From germline, CDR1 is LGHDT and CDR2 YNNKEL (reference sequence). Participants spanned ages about 18 to 100 years and resided in about two dozen US areas. Clinical histories supplied by participants themselves formed the basis of cohort assignment. The data were taken from a study of blood T cell repertoires in COVID-19.

This clonotype was sampled from a woman between 50 and 59 years old who had recovered from COVID-19. V gene TRBV3-1 (or the pseudogene TRBV3-2) combines with J gene TRBJ1-1, with D perhaps matching TRBD1 (5 bases). Sequencing used PBMCs or T cells enriched from blood (not recorded which). DNA for the CDR3: TGTGCCAGCTGGACCGGGGGGAACACTGAAGCTTTCTTT. This sequence encodes CASWTGGNTEAFF.